The clone carrying this T cell receptor (beta chain) was observed many times. Its antigen is currently unknown. TCRdb re-called the 5' RACE reads with MiXCR, one entry per CDR3 protein. This table has roughly 710,000 distinct CDR3 sequences, 6.1% appearing once. This sample was taken from a study of identical twins. Whole-study results and caveats: Potential partial confounding of zero-insertion analyses by invariant MAIT and iNKT cells was noted. Abundant cord blood beta clonotypes carried fewer insertions; memory repertoires showed none. Sequences that were beta out-of-frame showed weaker excess twin sharing.

The length of the CDR3 is 16 residues. The V and J ends lost 1 base and 1 base respectively, with 11 bases between them. Source material: naive T cells sorted from blood. The V gene is TRBV12-3 or TRBV12-4, the J gene TRBJ2-4, with D tentatively TRBD2 (6 bases). The sequence derives from a man younger than 35 in good health. The CDR3 is CASSLEGGNAKNIQYF. CDR3 nucleotide sequence: TGTGCCAGCAGTTTAGAGGGCGGGAATGCCAAAAACATTCAGTACTTC.